Described below is a single T cell receptor beta chain sequence and its context. Antigen: not known. This sample was taken from a study of T cell repertoires in cytomegalovirus infection. In the study overall: Both a matching HLA type and CMV infection were indicated by public TCR beta signatures.

The CDR3 is 13 residues long. V trimming: 8 bases; J trimming: 5 bases; junction bases outside the gene matches: 6. CDR1 and CDR2 (germline): MNHNS, SASEGT. One entry per CDR3 protein, called by TCRdb with MiXCR from the reads. The data show a few hundred thousand distinct CDR3 sequences, almost 30% seen once. Here the sequenced sample was cultured PBMCs, taken from culture after CMV antigen stimulation. The chain carries TRBV6-1 and TRBJ1-5; TRBD1 agrees at 7 bases. The source of this sequence is a human donor in good health (CMV status not recorded). Some clones in this sample may be carry-over from other donors' samples. CDR3 amino acids: CASATGQDQPQHF. CDR3 DNA: TGTGCCAGCGCGACAGGGCAGGATCAGCCCCAGCATTTT.